This is a list of T cell receptor beta chains from one sample in a study of T cell responses to AZD1222 COVID-19 vaccine. Assay: immunoSEQ multiplex PCR; the TCRdb copy retains only in-frame clones and omits some. The profile shows 200,000 to 300,000 clones, roughly 93% of them singletons. The specimen was peripheral blood, collected on day 0 of AZD1222 vaccination. The origin of the receptors is an adult in good health. Each CDR3 is given with its conserved first and last residue. The order of the fields is clone size, D gene, V gene, J gene, CDR3 DNA, CDR3 protein. The D gene is left open where the match is weak. Not every row has a clone size; where given, it reads once, few, many or a size class.

>-|-|TRBV2|TRBJ1-5
TGTGCCAGCAATTATGACAGTTTCAATCAGCCCCAGCATTTT
CASNYDSFNQPQHF
>-|-|TRBV20-1|TRBJ1-1
TGCAGTGCTAGTTTCCAAGCGAACACTGAAGCTTTCTTT
CSASFQANTEAFF
>-|-|TRBV7-2|TRBJ2-5
TGTGCCAGCAGCTTTCGGGGACAAGAGACCCAGTACTTC
CASSFRGQETQYF
>-|-|TRBV3-1/TRBV3-2|TRBJ2-3
TGTGCCAGCAGCCGCCAGGGGCGGGATACGCAGTATTTT
CASSRQGRDTQYF
>-|-|TRBV6-5|TRBJ1-5
TGTGCCAGCGCGGTGGAACAGGGATCCAGTCAGCCCCAGCATTTT
CASAVEQGSSQPQHF
>once|-|TRBV9|TRBJ1-2
TGTGCCAGCAGCGTAGGGGAGCGGGGAGGAAAAGCTAACTATGGCTACACCTTC
CASSVGERGGKANYGYTF
>once|-|TRBV10-1|TRBJ2-7
TGCGCCAGCGGGAGGGGGCCCTCCTCCTACGAGCAGTACTTC
CASGRGPSSYEQYF
>-|-|TRBV4-1|TRBJ2-1
TGCGCCAGCAGCTACCGGTCTAACTCCTACAATGAGCAGTTCTTC
CASSYRSNSYNEQFF
>-|TRBD2|TRBV5-1|TRBJ2-7
TGCGCCAGCAGCCCTAGCGGGAATAACTACGAGCAGTACTTC
CASSPSGNNYEQYF
>-|-|TRBV4-3|TRBJ1-5
TGCGCCAGCAGCCAAGAACGTTATCAGCCCCAGCATTTT
CASSQERYQPQHF
>-|-|TRBV7-9|TRBJ1-2
TGTGCCAGCAGCTTAGAAAGGGGCTCGGCTGCACTGGGCGGCTACACCTTC
CASSLERGSAALGGYTF